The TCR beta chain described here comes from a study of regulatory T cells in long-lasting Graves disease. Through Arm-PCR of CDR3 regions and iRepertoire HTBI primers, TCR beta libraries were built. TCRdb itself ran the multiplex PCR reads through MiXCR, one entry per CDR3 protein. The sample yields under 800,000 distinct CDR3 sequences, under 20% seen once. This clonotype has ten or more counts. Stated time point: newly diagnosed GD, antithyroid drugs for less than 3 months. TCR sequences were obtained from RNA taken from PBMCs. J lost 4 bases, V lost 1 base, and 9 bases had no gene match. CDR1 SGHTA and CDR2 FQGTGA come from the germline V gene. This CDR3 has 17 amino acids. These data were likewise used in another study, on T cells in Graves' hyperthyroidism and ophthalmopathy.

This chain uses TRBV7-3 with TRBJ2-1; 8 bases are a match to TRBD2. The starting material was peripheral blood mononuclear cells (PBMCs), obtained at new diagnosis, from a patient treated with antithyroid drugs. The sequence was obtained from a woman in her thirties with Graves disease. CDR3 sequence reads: CASSLRMESSGYNEQFF. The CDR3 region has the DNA TGTGCCAGCAGCTTAAGAATGGAGTCTAGCGGGTACAATGAGCAGTTCTTC.